The rows below give T cell receptor beta chains drawn from one sample of a study of cytomegalovirus exposure and HLA in healthy donors. Libraries were prepared by immunoSEQ multiplex PCR; TCRdb keeps only in-frame clonotypes and omits some of them. The data show about 130,000 clones, approximately 82% seen once. Sequenced material: PBMCs. The receptor set was obtained from a woman younger than 35 in good health and CMV-seropositive. CDR3s include the opening cysteine and the closing phenylalanine or tryptophan. A D gene is named only where the DNA matches it firmly. Where a row states a size, it is once, few, many or the class of an expanded clone; other rows omit it.

size: -; V: TRBV10-3; D: TRBD2; J: TRBJ2-5; CDR3: CAISARGLAGQETQYF; DNA: TGTGCCATCAGTGCCCGGGGACTAGCGGGCCAAGAGACCCAGTACTTC
size: -; V: TRBV19; D: -; J: TRBJ1-5; CDR3: CASSIGQVGQPQHF; DNA: TGTGCCAGTAGTATTGGCCAGGTAGGCCAGCCCCAGCATTTT
size: -; V: TRBV19; D: -; J: TRBJ2-1; CDR3: CASQILGADEQFF; DNA: TGTGCCAGTCAGATTTTGGGGGCCGATGAGCAGTTCTTC
size: -; V: TRBV18; D: TRBD1; J: TRBJ2-7; CDR3: CASSPSTGGEQYF; DNA: TGTGCCAGCTCACCCTCAACAGGGGGCGAGCAGTACTTC
size: -; V: TRBV25-1; D: TRBD1; J: TRBJ2-7; CDR3: CASSARDRPSYEQYF; DNA: TGTGCCAGCAGTGCCCGGGACAGGCCCTCCTACGAGCAGTACTTC
size: -; V: TRBV7-9; D: -; J: TRBJ1-4; CDR3: CASSGGGQTTNEKLFF; DNA: TGTGCCAGCAGCGGGGGGGGCCAGACAACTAATGAAAAACTGTTTTTT
size: once; V: TRBV6-5; D: -; J: TRBJ2-7; CDR3: CASTTQRGEQYF; DNA: TGTGCCAGCACCACCCAAAGAGGAGAGCAGTACTTC
size: -; V: TRBV2; D: -; J: TRBJ2-2; CDR3: CASSESGTTNTGELFF; DNA: TGTGCCAGCAGTGAATCCGGGACAACGAACACCGGGGAGCTGTTTTTT
size: once; V: TRBV7-9; D: -; J: TRBJ2-7; CDR3: CSSSSGQYEQYF; DNA: TGTTCCAGCAGCTCAGGACAGTACGAGCAGTACTTC
size: -; V: TRBV15; D: -; J: TRBJ2-2; CDR3: CAASSETGELFF; DNA: TGTGCCGCCTCTTCAGAAACCGGGGAGCTGTTTTTT
size: -; V: TRBV5-1; D: TRBD1; J: TRBJ2-1; CDR3: CASTHEDRVSNEQFF; DNA: TGCGCCAGCACCCACGAGGACAGGGTGTCCAATGAGCAGTTCTTC
size: -; V: TRBV5-1; D: TRBD2; J: TRBJ2-7; CDR3: CASSPSSGGPLGEQYF; DNA: TGCGCCAGCAGCCCGTCTAGCGGGGGGCCCCTGGGCGAGCAGTACTTC
size: -; V: TRBV11-2; D: -; J: TRBJ2-5; CDR3: CATKDIRRETQYF; DNA: TGTGCCACGAAAGACATACGGCGAGAGACCCAGTACTTC
size: -; V: TRBV6-5; D: TRBD2; J: TRBJ2-7; CDR3: CASSLLAGASYEQYF; DNA: TGTGCCAGCAGTCTTCTAGCGGGGGCCTCCTACGAGCAGTACTTC
size: -; V: TRBV7-9; D: -; J: TRBJ1-3; CDR3: CASSLETADSGNTIYF; DNA: TGTGCCAGCAGCTTAGAGACAGCAGACTCTGGAAACACCATATATTTT
size: -; V: TRBV6-6; D: -; J: TRBJ1-1; CDR3: CASSYGPGMNTEAFF; DNA: TGTGCCAGCAGTTACGGCCCGGGTATGAACACTGAAGCTTTCTTT
size: -; V: TRBV11-2; D: -; J: TRBJ2-2; CDR3: CASSLGRAGPSGELFF; DNA: TGTGCCAGCAGCCTAGGCCGGGCAGGGCCCTCCGGGGAGCTGTTTTTT
size: -; V: TRBV11-1; D: -; J: TRBJ2-7; CDR3: CASSLDPPYEQYF; DNA: TGTGCCAGCAGCTTAGATCCTCCGTACGAGCAGTACTTC
size: -; V: TRBV5-6; D: TRBD1; J: TRBJ1-2; CDR3: CASSLRQGYGYTF; DNA: TGTGCCAGCAGCTTAAGACAGGGGTATGGCTACACCTTC
size: -; V: TRBV5-6; D: -; J: TRBJ1-4; CDR3: CASSFLLFF; DNA: TGTGCCAGCAGCTTTCTCCTGTTTTTT
size: -; V: TRBV6-1; D: TRBD2; J: TRBJ2-7; CDR3: CASSEYRSSGTYEQYF; DNA: TGTGCCAGCAGTGAATACCGATCTAGCGGTACCTACGAGCAGTACTTC
size: -; V: TRBV28; D: -; J: TRBJ1-2; CDR3: CASSRSQSNYGYTF; DNA: TGTGCCAGCAGCCGCTCCCAGTCTAACTATGGCTACACCTTC
size: -; V: TRBV19; D: TRBD1; J: TRBJ2-2; CDR3: CASSIGRDSTGELFF; DNA: TGTGCCAGTAGTATAGGTCGGGACAGCACCGGGGAGCTGTTTTTT
size: few; V: TRBV2; D: -; J: TRBJ1-5; CDR3: CASSKKLPSPLRNSNQPQHF; DNA: TGTGCCAGCAGCAAGAAACTACCGAGCCCCCTCAGAAATAGCAATCAGCCCCAGCATTTT
size: -; V: TRBV10-3; D: TRBD1; J: TRBJ2-1; CDR3: CAITHSTGGFYNEQFF; DNA: TGTGCCATCACCCATTCGACAGGGGGTTTCTACAATGAGCAGTTCTTC
size: once; V: TRBV7-3; D: -; J: TRBJ2-2; CDR3: CASSLTTGGELFF; DNA: TGTGCCAGCAGCTTAACAACAGGGGGGGAGCTGTTTTTT
size: few; V: TRBV7-9; D: -; J: TRBJ2-7; CDR3: CASTMIYEQYF; DNA: TGTGCCAGCACAATGATCTACGAGCAGTACTTC
size: -; V: TRBV5-4; D: -; J: TRBJ2-7; CDR3: CASSLVGFGGNSYEQYF; DNA: TGTGCCAGCAGCTTGGTAGGCTTCGGGGGAAACTCCTACGAGCAGTACTTC
size: -; V: TRBV5-4; D: -; J: TRBJ2-7; CDR3: CASSLGESYEQYF; DNA: TGTGCCAGCAGCTTGGGGGAGTCCTACGAGCAGTACTTC
size: -; V: TRBV5-1; D: -; J: TRBJ2-7; CDR3: CASSSYGGGGEQYF; DNA: TGCGCCAGCAGCTCATATGGGGGAGGAGGTGAGCAGTACTTC
size: -; V: TRBV2; D: -; J: TRBJ1-2; CDR3: CASRTPEGNYGYTF; DNA: TGTGCCAGCAGGACCCCCGAGGGAAACTATGGCTACACCTTC
size: -; V: TRBV7-2; D: TRBD2; J: TRBJ2-7; CDR3: CASSLEAGGPHEQYF; DNA: TGTGCCAGCAGCTTAGAAGCGGGGGGTCCCCACGAGCAGTACTTC
size: -; V: TRBV29-1; D: -; J: TRBJ2-3; CDR3: CSVEDLAGTLTDTQYF; DNA: TGCAGCGTTGAAGATCTGGCGGGGACCCTCACAGATACGCAGTATTTT
size: -; V: TRBV7-6; D: -; J: TRBJ2-2; CDR3: CASSRPRGELFF; DNA: TGTGCCAGCAGCCGGCCGAGGGGGGAGCTGTTTTTT
size: once; V: TRBV5-5; D: TRBD1; J: TRBJ1-5; CDR3: CASSVEQGMGQPQHF; DNA: TGTGCCAGCAGCGTAGAACAGGGGATGGGTCAGCCCCAGCATTTT
size: -; V: TRBV5-4; D: TRBD2; J: TRBJ2-3; CDR3: CASSPGGIGDTQYF; DNA: TGTGCCAGCAGCCCCGGGGGGATTGGCGATACGCAGTATTTT
size: once; V: TRBV5-1; D: TRBD1; J: TRBJ2-5; CDR3: CASSRDREETQYF; DNA: TGCGCCAGCAGCCGGGACAGGGAAGAGACCCAGTACTTC
size: -; V: TRBV6-6; D: -; J: TRBJ1-2; CDR3: CASSETGYGYTF; DNA: TGTGCCAGCAGTGAGACAGGCTATGGCTACACCTTC
size: -; V: TRBV6-6; D: -; J: TRBJ2-5; CDR3: CASSSKGEETQYF; DNA: TGTGCCAGCAGTTCTAAGGGGGAAGAGACCCAGTACTTC
size: few; V: TRBV28; D: -; J: TRBJ1-1; CDR3: CASSLRGEAFF; DNA: TGTGCCAGCAGTCTACGGGGTGAAGCTTTCTTT
size: few; V: TRBV2; D: -; J: TRBJ2-6; CDR3: CASTVSGANVLTF; DNA: TGTGCCAGCACGGTTTCTGGGGCCAACGTCCTGACTTTC
size: -; V: TRBV7-9; D: TRBD1; J: TRBJ1-2; CDR3: CASSLVGGDYGYTF; DNA: TGTGCCAGCAGCTTAGTAGGGGGCGACTATGGCTACACCTTC
size: -; V: TRBV7-9; D: -; J: TRBJ2-7; CDR3: CSSSAHRYEQYF; DNA: TGTTCCAGCAGCGCCCACAGATACGAGCAGTACTTC
size: -; V: TRBV5-4; D: -; J: TRBJ1-1; CDR3: CASSLDRATEAFF; DNA: TGTGCCAGCAGCTTGGACAGGGCCACTGAAGCTTTCTTT
size: -; V: TRBV7-8; D: TRBD1; J: TRBJ1-4; CDR3: CASSHDRGNEKLFF; DNA: TGTGCCAGCAGCCATGACAGGGGGAACGAAAAACTGTTTTTT
size: -; V: TRBV15; D: TRBD1; J: TRBJ1-4; CDR3: CATSRGRGQGDEKLFF; DNA: TGTGCCACCAGCAGAGGTCGAGGACAGGGTGATGAAAAACTGTTTTTT
size: once; V: TRBV5-1; D: TRBD1; J: TRBJ1-1; CDR3: CASSNRGSAEAFF; DNA: TGCGCCAGCAGCAACAGGGGGTCCGCTGAAGCTTTCTTT
size: once; V: TRBV5-6; D: -; J: TRBJ2-1; CDR3: CASSLVDEQFF; DNA: TGTGCCAGCAGCTTGGTCGATGAGCAGTTCTTC
size: -; V: TRBV6-5; D: TRBD2; J: TRBJ2-2; CDR3: CASYGLADTGELFF; DNA: TGTGCCAGCTACGGGCTAGCGGACACCGGGGAGCTGTTTTTT